This T cell receptor (beta chain) originates from a study of beta chain features in type 1 diabetes. The wider study: All samples yielded some 100,000,000 examined sorted cells.

With regard to this clone: Its antigen remains unknown.

Sorting based on CD45RO/CCR7/CD25/CD127/CD95/CD27 separated CD4+ naive, central memory, regulatory and stem cell-like memory cells. Study-level points and caveats: Among patients, naive, central memory and Treg TCRB repertoires appeared more similar than among healthy donors. Sequencing used cDNA, and cells with high TCR expression could therefore be over-represented. People with Type 1 diabetes carried modestly yet significantly shorter TCRB CDR3s in all four CD4+ subsets.

Deletions cut 4 bases from V and 5 bases from J, with 3 bases between. CDR3 size: 10 residues. In germline, CDR1 is SQVTM, CDR2 ANQGSEA. The study reverse transcribed the entire isolated RNA, so it sequenced expressed TCRB transcripts. TCRdb keeps only in-frame clones here, not all; method: immunoSEQ multiplex PCR. This table has about 360,000 clones, roughly 12% appearing once. Material for sequencing was naive CD4+ T cells from blood. The chain recombines TRBV29-1 with TRBJ2-1; no clear D gene. The clonotype originates from a young woman with type 1 diabetes. The CDR3 nucleotides are TGCAGCGTTGCTAACAATGAGCAGTTCTTC. Its translation is CSVANNEQFF.